One sample yielded the 19 T cell receptor beta chains listed below, sequenced in a study of regulatory T cells in long-lasting Graves disease. Described time point: persistent/refractory GD, antithyroid drugs over 5 years with positive TRAb. Construction of the TCR library relied on RNA isolated from PBMCs. CDR3-region Arm-PCR and iRepertoire HTBI primers produced the TCR beta libraries. Each CDR3 protein is one row after TCRdb ran MiXCR on the multiplex PCR reads. The sample has roughly 500,000 distinct CDR3 sequences, around 20% seen once. The specimen comprised peripheral blood mononuclear cells (PBMCs), sampled when the disease was refractory, from a patient treated with antithyroid drugs. The receptors come from a female donor with Graves disease.

This clonotype was recorded many times. This chain links TRBV20-1 with TRBJ1-5; unclear D gene. V lost 4 bases, J lost 4 bases, and 11 bases lay in between. The CDR3 has 13 residues. Germline CDR1 DFQATT, CDR2 SNEGSKA (reference sequence). The CDR3 protein is CSANSRSNQPQHF. The CDR3, as DNA: TGCAGTGCTAACAGCAGGTCTAATCAGCCCCAGCATTTT.

The table lists this clonotype with many counts. The rearrangement uses TRBV5-1 and TRBJ2-7; D is possibly TRBD1 or TRBD2 (5 bases each). The CDR3 loop spans 13 amino acids. Germline V CDR1 and CDR2: SGHRS, YFSETQ. V lost 4 bases to trimming and J lost 5 bases, with 13 bases between them. CDR3 nucleotide sequence: TGCGCCAGCAGCCAGGGACCGAGGGACGAGCAGTACTTC. Its protein is CASSQGPRDEQYF.

At least ten counts were recorded for this clonotype. This rearrangement joins TRBV7-2 to TRBJ1-2; D is undetermined. V dropped 2 bases and J dropped 4 bases, with 5 bases sitting between them. CDR1 is SGHTA and CDR2 is FQGNSA in the germline V gene. The CDR3 has 12 amino acids. The chain's CDR3 is CASSLFLYGYTF. CDR3 nucleotides: TGTGCCAGCAGCTTATTCCTCTATGGCTACACCTTC.

This chain connects TRBV10-3 to TRBJ1-1; 7 positions agree with TRBD1. In germline, CDR1 is ENHRY, CDR2 SYGVKD. V was clipped by 6 bases and J by 1 base; unmatched bases: 2. This CDR3 spans 13 amino acids. The CDR3 spells CAIRGTENTEAFF. CDR3 DNA: TGTGCCATCAGGGGGACAGAGAACACTGAAGCTTTCTTT.

This clonotype has a count of ten or more. The chain links TRBV3-1 to TRBJ2-5; no reliable D call. The CDR3 contains 15 residues. Deletions cut 1 base from V and 1 base from J, with 10 bases between. Germline V gene lookup returns CDR1 LGHDT and CDR2 YNNKEL (reference sequence). The CDR3 DNA reads TGTGCCAGCAGCCAAGGAGCGACGCTCCAAGAGACCCAGTACTTC. This gives the protein CASSQGATLQETQYF.

The chain combines TRBV4-3 with TRBJ1-5; no clear D gene. V gave up 0 bases and J gave up 2 bases, with 14 bases separating them. The CDR3 totals 17 residues. Germline assignment: CDR1 LGHNA and CDR2 YSLEER. The CDR3 sequence is CASSQDPGLAGNQPQHF. CDR3 bases: TGCGCCAGCAGCCAAGATCCGGGTCTGGCGGGCAATCAGCCCCAGCATTTT.

CDR3 protein: CASSPPDRVYEQYF. The CDR3 region has the DNA TGTGCCAGCAGCCCGCCGGACAGGGTTTACGAGCAGTACTTC. This chain connects TRBV11-1 to TRBJ2-7; TRBD1 aligns across 8 bases. Germline-derived CDR1 and CDR2 are SGHAT and FQDESV (reference sequence). Trimming took 5 bases from V and 4 from J; bases not matched to a gene: 7. This CDR3 has 14 residues.

On this clonotype: A read error may be the cause here, since a much bigger clone is one base away. V usage is TRBV28 and J usage is TRBJ1-2; D possibly corresponds to TRBD1 (5 bases). Germline V gives CDR1 MDHEN, CDR2 SYDVKM. The CDR3 is 14 residues long. The V and J ends lost 8 bases and 0 bases respectively, with 13 bases between them. CDR3 DNA sequence: TGTGCCAGCGAGGGGCTCGGATCTAACTATGGCTACACCTTC. It codes for CASEGLGSNYGYTF.

V is TRBV20-1 and J is TRBJ1-1; D is unclear. Trimming took off 3 bases at V and 4 bases at J, with 6 bases between the two ends. Germline CDR1 is DFQATT and CDR2 is SNEGSKA (reference sequence). This CDR3 region has 11 residues. The CDR3 spells CSARFLTEAFF. CDR3 bases: TGCAGTGCTAGGTTCCTCACTGAAGCTTTCTTT.

This chain uses TRBV19 with TRBJ2-7; D not resolved. CDR3 length equals 14 residues. Trimming took off 1 base at V and 3 bases at J, with 10 bases between the two ends. Germline CDR1 and CDR2: LNHDA and SQIVND (reference sequence). In nucleotides, the CDR3 is TGTGCCAGTAGTATAGGTTCAGCGTTCTACGAGCAGTACTTC. Its protein product is CASSIGSAFYEQYF.

The chain has TRBV19 and TRBJ1-3, with 7 bases matching TRBD1. This CDR3 spans 14 amino acids. Germline CDR1 is LNHDA and CDR2 is SQIVND (reference sequence). Losses at the gene ends were 8 bases for V and 2 bases for J; bases not matched to a gene: 6. Here the CDR3 DNA reads TGTGCCAGTGCCGACAGGGACGCTGGAAACACCATATATTTT. Translated, it gives CASADRDAGNTIYF. The entire variable domain, with the rest obtained from reference TRBV19 and TRBJ1-3, is as follows: DGGITQSPKYLFRKEGQNVTLSCEQNLNHDAMYWYRQDPGQGLRLIYYSQIVNDFQKGDIAEGYSVSREKKESFPLTVTSAQKNPTAFYLCASADRDAGNTIYFGEGSWLTVV.

J is TRBJ2-1 and V is TRBV29-1; 11 positions match TRBD1. Germline loops: CDR1 SQVTM, CDR2 ANQGSEA. With V trimmed by 6 bases and J by 1 base, 5 bases remained unmatched. This CDR3 is 15 amino acids long. The CDR3 loop is CSVAGTGGSYNEQFF. CDR3 sequence (DNA): TGCAGCGTCGCGGGGACAGGGGGTTCCTACAATGAGCAGTTCTTC.

There are many counts of this clonotype. This rearrangement joins TRBV10-3 to TRBJ2-7; 7 nucleotides align to TRBD1. The CDR3 sequence is 14 residues long. V shed 0 bases, J shed 4 bases, and the junction held 3 bases outside the gene matches. Germline V gene lookup returns CDR1 ENHRY and CDR2 SYGVKD. Here the CDR3 reads CAISESVRGYEQYF. The CDR3 nucleotides read TGTGCCATCAGTGAGTCGGTCAGGGGGTACGAGCAGTACTTC.

This clonotype was recorded many times. The V call is TRBV2, the J call TRBJ1-4; possibly TRBD1 for D (6 bases). Germline values: CDR1 SNHLY, CDR2 FYNNEI. The CDR3 has 14 amino acids. Deletions cut 6 bases from V and 6 bases from J, with 14 bases between. Written as DNA, the CDR3 is TGTGCCAGCAGCCAAGGGGGGCTGGATGAAAAACTGTTTTTT. Amino acids: CASSQGGLDEKLFF.

The chain carries TRBV5-5 and TRBJ2-7; perhaps TRBD1 as D (6 bases). Germline lookup yields CDR1 SGHKS and CDR2 YYEKEE (reference sequence). V lost 4 bases to trimming and J lost 6 bases, with 20 bases between them. The CDR3 is made up of 15 amino acids. Here the CDR3 reads CASSAPDSGFGEQYF. In nucleotides, the CDR3 is TGTGCCAGCAGCGCCCCGGACAGTGGGTTTGGCGAGCAGTACTTC.

Only a few counts were recorded for this clonotype. This chain connects TRBV12-3 or TRBV12-4 to TRBJ2-3, with D unclear. The CDR3 is 13 residues long. V was pared by 9 bases and J by 1 base, with 11 bases between. The CDR3 DNA reads TGTGCCAGTCGACTCGGACGCACAGATACGCAGTATTTT. Translated, it gives CASRLGRTDTQYF.

Only one count was recorded for this clonotype. The V call is TRBV28, the J call TRBJ2-3; 7 nucleotides match TRBD2. The CDR3 spans 16 residues. CDR1 is MDHEN and CDR2 is SYDVKM in the germline V gene. Trimming at V came to 5 bases and at J to 6 bases, leaving 14 bases not matched to a gene. CDR3 in DNA: TGTGCCAGCAGTCCGAGCGGGAAGGGGAGTGGGGATACGCAGTATTTT. This translates into CASSPSGKGSGDTQYF.

This clonotype was found a few times. The CDR3 DNA sequence: TGTGCCAGCAGCTTAGCGCGAATCTTCGGGATAGCGGGATGGGAGCAGTTCTTC. It codes for CASSLARIFGIAGWEQFF. The chain employs TRBV7-2 and TRBJ2-1, with TRBD2 identical over 8 bases. Germline CDR1 is SGHTA and CDR2 is FQGNSA. The CDR3 runs to 18 residues. V shed 0 bases, J shed 10 bases, and the junction held 17 bases outside the gene matches.

This clonotype showed up just a few times. The chain combines TRBV5-1 with TRBJ2-2, with 7 positions matching TRBD2. The CDR3 is 17 residues long. V shed 1 base and J 6 bases; nucleotides not matched to a gene: 12. The germline gives CDR1 SGHRS, CDR2 YFSETQ. Here the CDR3 reads CASSLTEAGPLSGELFF. CDR3 nucleotide sequence: TGCGCCAGCAGCTTGACGGAAGCGGGACCCTTATCCGGGGAGCTGTTTTTT.